Detailed here is one T cell receptor beta chain. Its cognate antigen is unknown. The data are from a study of T cell repertoires in ileal Crohn's disease. Study at large: Patients had a median roughly 8-year disease duration, and over 30% were active smokers. Every patient was operated on for stricturing (61%) or penetrating (about 40%) complications. Study results and limitations: Compared with non-smokers, active smokers at surgery showed more clonal expansions.

Libraries were prepared by immunoSEQ multiplex PCR; TCRdb keeps only in-frame clonotypes and omits some of them. Found here are 5,500 to 8,000 clones, over 75% of them singletons; the top ten hold around 10%. The V and J ends lost 1 base and 12 bases respectively, with 13 bases between them. The germline V gene has CDR1 SGHTS and CDR2 YDEGEE. The CDR3 has 12 amino acids. Specified time point: inflamed ileum from the surgical specimen. Sequences were obtained from ileal tissue. The J gene is TRBJ1-2, the V gene TRBV5-8; no definite D call. The receptor comes from an adult with Crohn's disease. In nucleotides, the CDR3 is TGTGCCAGCAGCTTGAGCCTCGATCACAACACCTTC. Its translation is CASSLSLDHNTF.